This T cell receptor beta chain was sequenced for a study of blood T cell repertoires in COVID-19. In the study overall: The analysed material was cDNA or gDNA that came from T cells, B-cell-depleted T cells, or PBMCs.

In the source study's methods: Reference gene primer amplification gave estimated nucleated cell counts. The repertoire was sequenced with immunoSEQ multiplex PCR; TCRdb's copy has only in-frame clones and lacks some. That table furnishes V, J and clone size, whereas the DNA furnished D and trimming. The profile shows some 150,000 clones, 87% of them singletons. This CDR3 comprises 16 residues. The V gene's germline CDR1 is SGHTS and CDR2 YDEGEE. The junction had 3 bases not matched to a gene; V was cut back by 1 base and J by 1 base. Sample: peripheral blood. This receptor was taken from a man over 45 with active COVID-19. This chain connects TRBV5-8 to TRBJ2-3; 10 bases align to TRBD1. CDR3 sequence: CASSLRGTGGTDTQYF. The CDR3 nucleotides read TGTGCCAGCAGCTTGAGGGGGACAGGGGGCACAGATACGCAGTATTTT.